This T cell receptor (beta chain) was recovered during a study of OX40 agonist ivuxolimab in advanced cancers. Study as a whole: An agonistic anti-OX40 (CD134) antibody, ivuxolimab, was used to treat the patients. Study conclusions and caveats: CD4+ T cells averaged fewer expanded clones than CD8+ T cells. Certain nonresponding patients likewise had low normalized T-cell clonal expansion.

To note about this clone: No antigen is known for it.

CDR1 and CDR2 from the germline V gene are SNHLY and FYNNEI. After removal of 5 bases from V and 1 base from J, the junction contained 3 bases not matched to a gene. The CDR3 is made up of 15 amino acids. Libraries were prepared by immunoSEQ multiplex PCR; TCRdb keeps only in-frame clonotypes and omits some of them. The sample lists some 50,000 clones, around four fifths seen once, with roughly 1.7% in the top ten. The V and J genes are TRBV2 and TRBJ2-2; TRBD2 matches at 8 bases. This TCR came from an adult with an advanced solid tumor such as melanoma, head and neck, liver or kidney cancer. Sequencing used CD4+ or CD8+ T cells sorted from blood, obtained in a trial of the OX40 agonist ivuxolimab. The CDR3 region is CASSRSGGNTGELFF. CDR3 nucleotide sequence: TGTGCCAGCAGTCGAAGCGGGGGGAACACCGGGGAGCTGTTTTTT.